A single sample gave rise to the 12 T cell receptor beta chains below, sequenced in a study of T cell changes during pregnancy in multiple sclerosis. The assay was immunoSEQ multiplex PCR, and TCRdb's table has in-frame clones only and misses some. This table has about 20,000 clones, about 87% appearing once. Sequenced here: CD8+ T cells from peripheral blood mononuclear cells, sampled in the third trimester of pregnancy. These receptor sequences come from a female donor in good health, enrolled as a control in a pregnancy study.

This clone is deemed medium-sized. The chain carries TRBV19 and TRBJ2-1; 10 bases align to TRBD2. This CDR3 is built from 15 residues. Germline V lookup: CDR1 LNHDA, CDR2 SQIVND (reference sequence). Unmatched junction bases numbered 4, after V lost 4 bases and J lost 4 bases. Written as DNA, the CDR3 is TGTGCCAGTAGTAAGACTAGCGGGTCGTACAATGAGCAGTTCTTC. Amino acids: CASSKTSGSYNEQFF.

V is TRBV29-1 and J is TRBJ1-5, with a weak D call TRBD1 (6 bases). V dropped 5 bases and J dropped 6 bases, with 11 bases sitting between them. The CDR3 runs 12 residues. Per the germline V gene, CDR1 is SQVTM and CDR2 is ANQGSEA. CDR3 sequence reads: CSVQDSGQPQHF. CDR3 nucleotides: TGCAGCGTTCAGGACAGCGGTCAGCCCCAGCATTTT.

V and J are TRBV27 and TRBJ2-7; perhaps TRBD1 as D (5 bases). Trimming removed 8 bases from V and 3 bases from J, with 23 bases in between. This CDR3 has 16 residues. Germline V gene lookup returns CDR1 MNHEY and CDR2 SMNVEV (reference sequence). The CDR3 DNA reads as TGTGCCAGCCCGCGACTTCCAGGGCTGGAGATCTACGAGCAGTACTTC. This translates into CASPRLPGLEIYEQYF.

The chain joins TRBV4-1 to TRBJ2-7, with D uncertain. V shed 0 bases and J shed 6 bases, with 12 bases lying between them. Germline V gene lookup returns CDR1 MGHRA and CDR2 YSYEKL. This CDR3 contains 14 residues. CDR3 nucleotide sequence: TGCGCCAGCAGCCAAGAGTATGCAGTCTCCGAGCAGTACTTC. This sequence encodes CASSQEYAVSEQYF.

To note about this clone: One end of the junction does not line up with germline, which may come from a read error. This chain joins TRBV14 and TRBJ2-1, with 10 bases that match TRBD2. Germline V gene sequence: CDR1 SGHDN, CDR2 FVKESK. CDR3 length equals 12 residues. CDR3 coding DNA: TGTGCCAGCAGCCAAGACGGACTAGCGGCCCTCTTC. Amino acids: CASSQDGLAALF.

This rearrangement joins TRBV19 to TRBJ1-2; a possible D gene is TRBD1 (6 bases). The germline V gene encodes CDR1 LNHDA and CDR2 SQIVND (reference sequence). Trimming shortened V by 7 bases and J by 4 bases, and 16 bases separated the two germline ends. The CDR3 runs 14 residues. CDR3 bases: TGTGCCAGTACGGCCCTGGGAGGGGGCTATGGCTACACCTTC. This translates into CASTALGGGYGYTF. Combining the CDR3 with reference TRBV19 and TRBJ1-2 gives the whole variable domain DGGITQSPKYLFRKEGQNVTLSCEQNLNHDAMYWYRQDPGQGLRLIYYSQIVNDFQKGDIAEGYSVSREKKESFPLTVTSAQKNPTAFYLCASTALGGGYGYTFGSGTRLTVV.

This clone appeared once. This sequence joins TRBV4-3 and TRBJ2-1, with 7 positions matching TRBD1. With V trimmed by 0 bases and J by 5 bases, 4 bases remained unmatched. The CDR3 has 15 residues. Germline V gene data show CDR1 as LGHNA and CDR2 as YSLEER. CDR3 region: CASSQDYRGHNEQFF. Here the CDR3 DNA reads TGCGCCAGCAGCCAAGACTACAGGGGTCACAATGAGCAGTTCTTC.

This clone was observed a few times. The chain combines TRBV27 with TRBJ1-1; 8 positions match TRBD1. The CDR3 length is 14 residues. CDR1 MNHEY and CDR2 SMNVEV come from the germline V gene (reference sequence). V lost 2 bases to trimming and J lost 4 bases; unmatched junction nucleotides: 3. In nucleotides, the CDR3 is TGTGCCAGCAGTTTAGACAGGGGAGGCACTGAAGCTTTCTTT. Protein: CASSLDRGGTEAFF.

The chain is built from TRBV7-9 and TRBJ2-7; 10 bases align to TRBD1. From germline, CDR1 is SEHNR and CDR2 FQNEAQ (reference sequence). The CDR3 contains 16 residues. J was trimmed by 4 bases and V by 0 bases; bases with no gene match: 6. The CDR3 sequence is CASSLASGTGVYEQYF. DNA of the CDR3: TGTGCCAGCAGCTTAGCTTCAGGGACAGGGGTTTACGAGCAGTACTTC.

This clone has only one observation. The CDR3 loop reads CASSCKQDIINQPQHF. Written as DNA, the CDR3 is TGTGCCAGCAGTTGTAAGCAGGACATCATCAATCAGCCCCAGCATTTT. The chain combines TRBV27 with TRBJ1-5; possibly TRBD1 for D (5 bases). CDR3 length: 16 amino acids. Germline V gives CDR1 MNHEY, CDR2 SMNVEV (reference sequence). V shed 4 bases and J shed 3 bases, with 16 bases lying between them.

This sequence joins TRBV5-4 and TRBJ2-1, with 11 bases matching TRBD2. Per germline, CDR1 SGHNT and CDR2 YYREEE (reference sequence). This CDR3 contains 15 residues. Trimming at V came to 4 bases and at J to 8 bases, leaving 8 bases not matched to a gene. The CDR3 nucleotides are TGTGCCAGCAGCGTCGTAGCGGGAGGGGCCGATGAGCAGTTCTTC. Protein sequence: CASSVVAGGADEQFF.

The chain uses TRBV27 and TRBJ2-4; D gene ambiguous. Germline V CDR1 and CDR2: MNHEY, SMNVEV (reference sequence). This CDR3 has 16 amino acids. V gave up 5 bases and J gave up 0 bases, with 14 bases separating them. This CDR3 reads CASSHAAEVAKNIQYF. DNA of the CDR3: TGTGCCAGCAGTCACGCGGCGGAAGTAGCCAAAAACATTCAGTACTTC.